This section outlines one TCR beta chain sequence together with its context. Which antigen it targets is not known. No quality values exist for individual bases; no much larger clone is one base distant. The record originates from a study of T cell responses to AZD1222 COVID-19 vaccine (dated by TCRdb to the early 2020s). Study-wide context: A total of about 230 trial participants underwent TCR sequencing, of whom around 200 received two doses of AZD1222 and approximately 25 received two doses of the MenACWY control vaccine. Trial participants were enrolled by age into 18-55, 56-69 and 70-plus year subgroups, with roughly 150, 30 and 60 TCR-sequenced participants respectively.

The investigation overall reported the following: The 56-69-year group was small, and its depth increase did not reach significance, likely because of low power. After two AZD1222 doses, spike-specific TCR breadth and depth were significantly higher than at day 0 and than in MenACWY recipients. Most participants were white British and females outnumbered males, and the authors suggested that clonal diversity may have been underestimated. Because no day 14 peak-response samples were available, the repertoires could be characterized only after the peak T cell response. Vaccine-associated CD4 TCRs spanned the whole spike protein, with dominant responses in regions 160-218 and 743-854. Only 5 to 7 AZD1222 recipients were SARS-CoV-2 seropositive at baseline, limiting conclusions about previously exposed vaccinees. Reportedly, close to half of the unique spike-specific TCRs recognized epitopes lying outside the regions that are mutated in the B.1.351 and B.1.1.7 variants.

The CDR3 regions of human TCRbeta chains were analyzed by immunosequencing. Regarding the original processing steps: Repertoire TCRs were matched against a reference library of SARS-CoV-2-specific TCRs generated with the MIRA antigen-specificity platform. Breadth was defined as the fraction of unique TCRs that were SARS-CoV-2-associated. Depth was defined as the fraction of total T cells that were SARS-CoV-2-associated. Using the MIRA data, each spike-specific TCR was assigned both to the spike region to which the TCR was reactive and to a CD4 or CD8 class. Log10-transformed breadth and depth values were compared by one-way ANOVA with Sidak's multiple comparisons tests. In its TCRdb copy, this immuneACCESS table keeps in-frame sequences only and misses some clones. Where compared with another copy, unresolved V genes explain less than half of these, and the others have no known cause. For V, J and clone size, that table is used; D and trimming come from the DNA. Within this sample are approximately 93,000 clones, with about 92% of them counted one time only. Roughly 5.2% of the sample goes to the ten largest clones.

In the paper's terms, the time point label means: about 28 days (+/-7) after the second vaccine dose. AZD1222 recipients with second doses at about 4 weeks or about 12 weeks were pooled, because spike-specific TCR depth and breadth did not differ between schedules. Vaccinee samples came from UK trials COV001 and COV002, including a single-blind randomized controlled phase 2/3 trial of AZD1222 (ChAdOx1 nCoV-19) in healthy adults. For TCRbeta chain sequencing, PBMC samples from trial participants were taken at day 0 and at day 28 after the second dose. This TCR derives from an adult who received the AZD1222 COVID-19 vaccine. The sequences come from peripheral blood, collected 28 days after the second AZD1222 dose.

In nucleotide form, the sequence is TGTGCCAGTTGGGGCTCCTATAATTCACCCCTCCACTTT. It translates as CASWGSYNSPLHF. This chain joins TRBV27 to TRBJ1-6; the D segment cannot be called with confidence. The germline ends are 6 bases apart after V is trimmed by 9 bases and J by 0 bases. From the cysteine through the phenylalanine, the CDR3 covers 13 amino acids. Only the CDR3 DNA is retained, 39 bases long and in frame from the first base. The germline V gene (reference sequence) specifies MNHEY as CDR1 and SMNVEV as CDR2.